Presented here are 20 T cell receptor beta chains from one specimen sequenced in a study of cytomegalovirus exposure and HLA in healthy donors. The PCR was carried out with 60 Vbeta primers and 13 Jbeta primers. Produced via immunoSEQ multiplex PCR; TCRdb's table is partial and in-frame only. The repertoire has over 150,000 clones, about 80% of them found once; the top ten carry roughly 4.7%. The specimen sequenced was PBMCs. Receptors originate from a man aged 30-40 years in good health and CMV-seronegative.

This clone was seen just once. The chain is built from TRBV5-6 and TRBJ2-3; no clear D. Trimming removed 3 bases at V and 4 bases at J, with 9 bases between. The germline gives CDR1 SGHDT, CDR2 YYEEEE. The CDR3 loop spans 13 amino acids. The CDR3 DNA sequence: TGTGCCAGCAGCTCCAGGCATTCAGATACGCAGTATTTT. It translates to CASSSRHSDTQYF.

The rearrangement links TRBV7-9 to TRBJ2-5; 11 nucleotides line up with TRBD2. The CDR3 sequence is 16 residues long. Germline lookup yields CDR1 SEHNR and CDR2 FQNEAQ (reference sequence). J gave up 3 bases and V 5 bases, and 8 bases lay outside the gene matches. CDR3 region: CASSPQLAGGKETQYF. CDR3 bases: TGTGCCAGCAGCCCTCAGCTAGCGGGGGGCAAAGAGACCCAGTACTTC.

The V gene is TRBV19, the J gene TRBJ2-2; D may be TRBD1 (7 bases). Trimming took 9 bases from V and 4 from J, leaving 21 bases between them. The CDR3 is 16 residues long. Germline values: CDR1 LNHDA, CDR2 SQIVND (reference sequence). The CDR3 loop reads CASGIRAGGSTGELFF. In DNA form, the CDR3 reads TGTGCCAGCGGGATAAGGGCAGGGGGGAGCACCGGGGAGCTGTTTTTT.

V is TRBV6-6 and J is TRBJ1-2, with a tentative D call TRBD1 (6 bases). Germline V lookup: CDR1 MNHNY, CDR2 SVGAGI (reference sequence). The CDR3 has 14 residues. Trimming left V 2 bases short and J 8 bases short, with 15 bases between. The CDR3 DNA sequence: TGTGCCAGCAGTTACCCAACAGGGCCGGAGGGCTACACCTTC. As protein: CASSYPTGPEGYTF.

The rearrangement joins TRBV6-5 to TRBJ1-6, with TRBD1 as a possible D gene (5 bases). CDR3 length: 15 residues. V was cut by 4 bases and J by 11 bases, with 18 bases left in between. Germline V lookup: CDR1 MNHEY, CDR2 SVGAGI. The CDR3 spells CASSLTGLLGAPLHF. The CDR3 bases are TGTGCCAGCAGTTTGACGGGACTTTTGGGGGCACCCCTCCACTTT.

This CDR3 is CASSTGGQETQYF. CDR3 sequence (DNA): TGTGCCAGCAGCACGGGAGGACAAGAGACCCAGTACTTC. The chain recombines TRBV5-4 with TRBJ2-5; TRBD2 matches at 7 bases. V dropped 4 bases and J dropped 2; count of bases not matched to a gene: 2. CDR3 size: 13 residues. Germline V gene lookup returns CDR1 SGHNT and CDR2 YYREEE (reference sequence).

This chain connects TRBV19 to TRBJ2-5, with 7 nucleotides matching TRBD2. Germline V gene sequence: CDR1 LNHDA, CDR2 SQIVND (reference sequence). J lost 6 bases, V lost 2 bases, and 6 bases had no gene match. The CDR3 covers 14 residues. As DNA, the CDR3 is TGTGCCAGTAGTATAAGAAGCGGGGCTCAGACCCAGTACTTC. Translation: CASSIRSGAQTQYF.

The CDR3 DNA sequence: TGCAGCGTTGTAAGAGCAGGAGAGACCCAGTACTTC. Protein: CSVVRAGETQYF. The chain has TRBV29-1 and TRBJ2-5; D ambiguous. Germline-derived CDR1 and CDR2 are SQVTM and ANQGSEA. CDR3 size: 12 residues. Trimming removed 4 bases at V and 4 bases at J, with 10 bases between.

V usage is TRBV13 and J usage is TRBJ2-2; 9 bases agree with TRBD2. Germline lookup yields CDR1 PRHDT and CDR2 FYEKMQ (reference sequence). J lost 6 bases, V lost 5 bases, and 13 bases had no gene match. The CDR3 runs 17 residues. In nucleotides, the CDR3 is TGTGCCAGCAGCCCCCTTAGCGGGAGACAGGCGGCCGGGGAGCTGTTTTTT. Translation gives CASSPLSGRQAAGELFF.

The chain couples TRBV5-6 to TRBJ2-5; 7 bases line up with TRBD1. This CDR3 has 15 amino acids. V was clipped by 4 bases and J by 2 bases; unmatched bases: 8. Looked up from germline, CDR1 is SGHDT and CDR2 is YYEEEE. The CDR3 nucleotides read TGTGCCAGCAGCGTAGCCGGGACAGCGCAAGAGACCCAGTACTTC. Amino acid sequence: CASSVAGTAQETQYF.

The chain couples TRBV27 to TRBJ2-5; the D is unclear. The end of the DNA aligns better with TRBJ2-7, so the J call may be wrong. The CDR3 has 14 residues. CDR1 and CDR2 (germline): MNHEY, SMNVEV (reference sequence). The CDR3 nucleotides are TGTGCCAGCAGAACTTCGGTCCCCCTCTACGAGCAGTACTTC. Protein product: CASRTSVPLYEQYF.

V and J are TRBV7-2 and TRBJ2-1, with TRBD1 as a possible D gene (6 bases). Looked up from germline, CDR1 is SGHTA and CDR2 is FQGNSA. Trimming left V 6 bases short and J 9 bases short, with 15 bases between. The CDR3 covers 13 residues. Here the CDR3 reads CASSLLQGTEQFF. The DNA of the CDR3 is TGTGCCAGCAGTCTTCTACAGGGAACTGAGCAGTTCTTC.

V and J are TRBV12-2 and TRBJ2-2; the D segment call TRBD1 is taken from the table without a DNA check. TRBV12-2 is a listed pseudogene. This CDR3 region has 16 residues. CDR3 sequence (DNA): TGTGCAAGTCGCTTATCGCCAGGCAGGGCCACCGGGGAGCTGTTTTTT. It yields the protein CASRLSPGRATGELFF.

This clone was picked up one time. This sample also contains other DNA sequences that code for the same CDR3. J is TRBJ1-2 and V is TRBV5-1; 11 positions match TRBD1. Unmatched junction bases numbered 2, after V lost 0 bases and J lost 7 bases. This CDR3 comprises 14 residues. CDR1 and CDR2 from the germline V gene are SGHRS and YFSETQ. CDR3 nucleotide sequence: TGCGCCAGCAGCTTGGCCGGGACAGGGGGTGGCTACACCTTC. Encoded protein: CASSLAGTGGGYTF.

CDR3 nucleotides: TGTGCCAGCAGTGACCCCTACCCGGGACATGTGGAAGAGACCCAGTACTTC. The encoded protein is CASSDPYPGHVEETQYF. This chain links TRBV6-4 with TRBJ2-5; perhaps TRBD1 as D (6 bases). Germline CDR1 MRHNA, CDR2 SNTAGT. Deletions cut 2 bases from V and 3 bases from J, with 19 bases between. This CDR3 contains 17 residues.

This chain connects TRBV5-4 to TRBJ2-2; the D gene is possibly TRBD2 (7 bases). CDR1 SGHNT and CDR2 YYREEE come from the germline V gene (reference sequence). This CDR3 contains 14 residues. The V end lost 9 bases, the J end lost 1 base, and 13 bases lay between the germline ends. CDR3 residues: CATWGGRNTGELFF. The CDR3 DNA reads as TGTGCCACGTGGGGGGGGCGGAACACCGGGGAGCTGTTTTTT.

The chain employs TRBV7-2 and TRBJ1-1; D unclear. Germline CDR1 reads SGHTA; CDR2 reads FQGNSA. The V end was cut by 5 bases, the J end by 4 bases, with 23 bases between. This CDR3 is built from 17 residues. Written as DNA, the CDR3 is TGTGCCAGCAGCCTACCTACGGGTATCGCGGGTAGCACTGAAGCTTTCTTT. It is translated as CASSLPTGIAGSTEAFF.

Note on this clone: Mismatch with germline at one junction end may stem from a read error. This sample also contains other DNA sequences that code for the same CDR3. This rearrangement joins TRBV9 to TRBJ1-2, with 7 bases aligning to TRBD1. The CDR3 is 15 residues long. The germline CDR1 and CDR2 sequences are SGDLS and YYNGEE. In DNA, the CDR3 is TGTGCAAGCAGCGTAGATACAGGGGCGTACTATGGCTACACCTTC. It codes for CASSVDTGAYYGYTF.

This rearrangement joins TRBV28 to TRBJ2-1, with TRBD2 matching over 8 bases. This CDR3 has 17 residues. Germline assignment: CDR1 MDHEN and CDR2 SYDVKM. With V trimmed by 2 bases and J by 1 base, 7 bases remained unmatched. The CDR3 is CASSLRRRLASYNEQFF. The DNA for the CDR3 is TGTGCCAGCAGTTTAAGGAGGAGACTAGCGTCCTACAATGAGCAGTTCTTC.

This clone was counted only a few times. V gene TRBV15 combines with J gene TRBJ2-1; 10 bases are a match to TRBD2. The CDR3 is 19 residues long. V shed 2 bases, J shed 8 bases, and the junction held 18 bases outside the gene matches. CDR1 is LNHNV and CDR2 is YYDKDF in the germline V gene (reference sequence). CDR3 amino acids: CATSRRGLARPRGGDEQFF. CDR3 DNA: TGTGCCACCAGCAGACGGGGACTAGCGCGGCCTCGTGGGGGGGATGAGCAGTTCTTC.